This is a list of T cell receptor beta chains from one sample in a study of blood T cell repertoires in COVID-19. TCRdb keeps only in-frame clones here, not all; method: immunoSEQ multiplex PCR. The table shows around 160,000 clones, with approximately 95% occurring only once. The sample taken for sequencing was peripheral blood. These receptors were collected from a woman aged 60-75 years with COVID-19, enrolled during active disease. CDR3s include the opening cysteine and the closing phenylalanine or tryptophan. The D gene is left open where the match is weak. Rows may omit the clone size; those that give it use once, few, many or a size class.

TGTGCCAGCAGTTACGGGGAGGGCAATCAGCCCCAGCATTTT CASSYGEGNQPQHF TRBJ1-5 - - TRBV6-6
TGCGCCAGCAGCTTGGCAGGGGGCGAAGGTACAGATACGCAGTATTTT CASSLAGGEGTDTQYF TRBJ2-3 - TRBD1 TRBV5-1
TGTGCCAGCAGCGCCCAACCTACCTACGAGCAGTACTTC CASSAQPTYEQYF TRBJ2-7 - - TRBV7-8
TGTGCCGCCCGTCATGGGACAGCCCGCACTGAAGCTTTCTTT CAARHGTARTEAFF TRBJ1-1 once TRBD1 TRBV13
TGTGCCAGCAGTCTACAGGGGACGGGAACTGAAGCTTTCTTT CASSLQGTGTEAFF TRBJ1-1 - TRBD1 TRBV2
TGTGCCAGCAGCCTTACGACAGGGGGCGAGGGAGCTTTCTTT CASSLTTGGEGAFF TRBJ1-1 - TRBD1 TRBV7-9
TGTGCCAGTAGTACACCCTCAGGCGGGGGCCCGGACAATGAGCAGTTCTTC CASSTPSGGGPDNEQFF TRBJ2-1 - - TRBV19
TGCGCCAGCAGCCAAGTGGTATGGGGGGGGACTGAAGCTTTCTTT CASSQVVWGGTEAFF TRBJ1-1 - - TRBV4-3
TGTGCCAGCAGCCCGGACAGGGGGGTTTCACCCCTCCACTTT CASSPDRGVSPLHF TRBJ1-6 - TRBD1 TRBV11-1
TGCGCCAGCAGCCCAGGGACAGTCAACTATGGCTACACCTTC CASSPGTVNYGYTF TRBJ1-2 - TRBD1 TRBV5-1
TGTGCCAGCAGCCAACTATCTAGCGGGGGTAGTGAGCAGTTCTTC CASSQLSSGGSEQFF TRBJ2-1 - TRBD2 TRBV3-1/TRBV3-2
TGCGCCAGCAGCCGGGGGCCTAGGGACAGGGGGTACACTGAAGCTTTCTTT CASSRGPRDRGYTEAFF TRBJ1-1 - TRBD1 TRBV4-1
TGTGCCAGCATCTCAGGGTCTCTCTTCGGCTACACCTTC CASISGSLFGYTF TRBJ1-2 - - TRBV6-6
TGTGCCAGCAGCGGACTCGATACGCAGTATTTT CASSGLDTQYF TRBJ2-3 - - TRBV5-4
TGTGCCAGCAGCCAAGATTATGGCTCTCGGGGTGAGCAGTTCTTC CASSQDYGSRGEQFF TRBJ2-1 - - TRBV3-1/TRBV3-2
TGCGCCAGCAGCCTCCACCCTACAGGGGCAGTGCAGCCCCAGCATTTT CASSLHPTGAVQPQHF TRBJ1-5 - TRBD1 TRBV4-1
TGCAGCGTACGACAGGGGGCAACTAATGAAAAACTGTTTTTT CSVRQGATNEKLFF TRBJ1-4 - TRBD1 TRBV29-1
TGTGCCAGCAGCCCGCCCTTAGTGGATACGCAGTATTTT CASSPPLVDTQYF TRBJ2-3 - - TRBV5-4
TGTGCCAGCAGCTTATCCCCAGGGGACGAGCAGTACTTC CASSLSPGDEQYF TRBJ2-7 - - TRBV7-9
TGTGCCAGCCAGGGTGGGAACACTGAAGCTTTCTTT CASQGGNTEAFF TRBJ1-1 - - TRBV2
TGCAGCGTTGTACGCGGCGAAGTTGAAGCTTTCTTT CSVVRGEVEAFF TRBJ1-1 - - TRBV29-1
TGTGCCAGCAGCCAAGCCCCAACCGGGACAGGGTCCACTGAAGCTTTCTTT CASSQAPTGTGSTEAFF TRBJ1-1 - TRBD1 TRBV3-1/TRBV3-2
TGTGCCAGCAGCCAAGACCGAAGTAGGGGGAGCTCCTACAATGAGCAGTTCTTC CASSQDRSRGSSYNEQFF TRBJ2-1 - - TRBV3-1/TRBV3-2
TGTGCCAGCAGCCAAGCCGGGAGGTGGGGGACAGATACGCAGTATTTT CASSQAGRWGTDTQYF TRBJ2-3 - TRBD2 TRBV14
TGCGCCAGCAGCTTGGAGGTAGCGGCCCAAGAGACCCAGTACTTC CASSLEVAAQETQYF TRBJ2-5 - - TRBV5-1
TGTGCCAGTAGGGAACAGGGGGACTATGGCTACACCTTC CASREQGDYGYTF TRBJ1-2 - TRBD1 TRBV19
TGTGCCAGCAGCCCCTCCACAGGGCTCGGAAACACCATATATTTT CASSPSTGLGNTIYF TRBJ1-3 - - TRBV11-2
TGTGCCAGCAGTTTATGGGTGACAAGAGAGAACACTGAAGCTTTCTTT CASSLWVTRENTEAFF TRBJ1-1 - - TRBV27
TGTGCCAGCAGCCAAGACCCCCTTGTGCAGTTCTTC CASSQDPLVQFF TRBJ2-1 - - TRBV3-1/TRBV3-2
TGTGCCAGCTCAGTAGGACAGGGGGGCTCCTACGAGCAGTACTTC CASSVGQGGSYEQYF TRBJ2-7 - TRBD1 TRBV18
TGTGCCAGTAGTATAGATTCGCAGGTTAATGAAAAACTGTTTTTT CASSIDSQVNEKLFF TRBJ1-4 - - TRBV19
TGTGCCAGCAGGCCGGGAATAAATTCACCCCTCCACTTT CASRPGINSPLHF TRBJ1-6 - - TRBV12-3/TRBV12-4
TGTGCCAGCAGCTTCGGGCGGGATCAGCCCCAGCATTTT CASSFGRDQPQHF TRBJ1-5 - - TRBV7-9
TGTGCCAGCAGCGTCGAACCGAGCTACGAGCAGTACTTC CASSVEPSYEQYF TRBJ2-7 - - TRBV5-5
TGTGCCAGCAGTCTTGGACAGGGCTATAGCAATCAGCCCCAGCATTTT CASSLGQGYSNQPQHF TRBJ1-5 once TRBD1 TRBV27
TGTGCCAGCAGCTCCAAGAGTGGGCCCCAAGAGACCCAGTACTTC CASSSKSGPQETQYF TRBJ2-5 - - TRBV11-1
TGTGCCAGCAGCCCTTGGGGTTCAGGGTATGGCTACACCTTC CASSPWGSGYGYTF TRBJ1-2 - - TRBV9
TGTGCCAGCAGCCTCGGACAGGTACTCACAGATACGCAGTATTTT CASSLGQVLTDTQYF TRBJ2-3 - TRBD1 TRBV4-2
TGTGCCAGCAGCCCCGGGGTTTTCAGGAGCTCCTACAATGAGCAGTTCTTC CASSPGVFRSSYNEQFF TRBJ2-1 once - TRBV5-8
TGTGCCAGCAGCCCTCCAGAGGGGGCTTGGTCACCCCTCCACTTT CASSPPEGAWSPLHF TRBJ1-6 - TRBD1 TRBV3-1/TRBV3-2
TGCGCCAGCAGCTGGACCCCCGGGGATGAGCAGTTCTTC CASSWTPGDEQFF TRBJ2-1 - - TRBV5-1
TGTGCCACGAAATTTGCCCCGTGGGGCGATTCAGGGACAGACACTGAAGCTTTCTTT CATKFAPWGDSGTDTEAFF TRBJ1-1 - TRBD1 TRBV19
TGTGCCAGCAGTGAACCCGCTTGGGGCGGAAATCAGCCCCAGCATTTT CASSEPAWGGNQPQHF TRBJ1-5 - - TRBV6-1
TGTGCCAGCAGCGCCCAGACAGGGTTGAACACTGAAGCTTTCTTT CASSAQTGLNTEAFF TRBJ1-1 - TRBD1 TRBV7-2
TGTGCCAGCAGCACACAGGGGAATGGATCACCCCTCCACTTT CASSTQGNGSPLHF TRBJ1-6 - TRBD1 TRBV3-1/TRBV3-2
TGTGCCTGGAGTAAACAGGGCGGCACGATCGCGGAAAAACTGTTTTTT CAWSKQGGTIAEKLFF TRBJ1-4 - - TRBV30
TGCAGCGTCACTAGCGGTTACAATGAGCAGTTCTTC CSVTSGYNEQFF TRBJ2-1 - TRBD2 TRBV29-1
TGTGCCAGCAGCCAAGATGGAACAGTCACTTCGACCCAGTACTTC CASSQDGTVTSTQYF TRBJ2-5 once - TRBV4-2
TGTGCCAGTAGTACCGGGGGAGGCCCGGGTGCCTATGGCTACACCTTC CASSTGGGPGAYGYTF TRBJ1-2 - - TRBV19
TGTGCCAGCAGCTTGGCGGCGGACACCCAAAACGATTCACCCCTCCACTTT CASSLAADTQNDSPLHF TRBJ1-6 once - TRBV5-6
TGCGCCAGTAGACAGGGGGACACTGAAGCTTTCTTT CASRQGDTEAFF TRBJ1-1 once TRBD1 TRBV5-1
TGTGCCAGCAGCTCCTCGGGGGGTCATCAGCCCCAGCATTTT CASSSSGGHQPQHF TRBJ1-5 - - TRBV7-9